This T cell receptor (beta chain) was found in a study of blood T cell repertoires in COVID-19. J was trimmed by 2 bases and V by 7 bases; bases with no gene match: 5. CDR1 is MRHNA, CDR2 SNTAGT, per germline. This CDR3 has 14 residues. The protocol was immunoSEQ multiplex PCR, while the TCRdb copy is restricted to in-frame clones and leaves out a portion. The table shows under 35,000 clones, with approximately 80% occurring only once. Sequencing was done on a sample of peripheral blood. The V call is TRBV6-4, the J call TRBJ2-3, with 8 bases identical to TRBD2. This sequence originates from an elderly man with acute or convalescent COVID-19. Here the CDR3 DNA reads TGTGCCAGCATTACTAGCGGAGTCACAGATACGCAGTATTTT. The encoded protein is CASITSGVTDTQYF.